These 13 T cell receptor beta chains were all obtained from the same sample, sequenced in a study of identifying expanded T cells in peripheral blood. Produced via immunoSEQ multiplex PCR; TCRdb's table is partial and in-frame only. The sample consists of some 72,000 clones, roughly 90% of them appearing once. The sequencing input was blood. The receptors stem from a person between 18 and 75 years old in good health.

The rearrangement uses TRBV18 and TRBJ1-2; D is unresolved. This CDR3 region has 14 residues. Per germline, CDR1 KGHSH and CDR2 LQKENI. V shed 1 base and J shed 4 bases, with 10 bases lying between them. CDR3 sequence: CASSPRADLYGYTF. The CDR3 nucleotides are TGTGCCAGCTCACCACGGGCGGACCTCTATGGCTACACCTTC.

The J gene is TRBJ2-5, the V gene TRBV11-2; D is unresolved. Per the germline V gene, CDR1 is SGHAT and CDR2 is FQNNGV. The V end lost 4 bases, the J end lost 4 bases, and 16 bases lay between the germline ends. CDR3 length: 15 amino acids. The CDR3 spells CASSSPSDAGETQYF. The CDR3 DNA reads TGTGCCAGCAGCTCCCCGTCGGACGCAGGAGAGACCCAGTACTTC.

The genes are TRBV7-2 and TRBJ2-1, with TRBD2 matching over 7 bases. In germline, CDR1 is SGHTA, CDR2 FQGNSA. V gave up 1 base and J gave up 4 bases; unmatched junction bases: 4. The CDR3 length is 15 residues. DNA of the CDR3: TGTGCCAGCAGCTTAGTGAGCGGGGCATACAATGAGCAGTTCTTC. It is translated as CASSLVSGAYNEQFF.

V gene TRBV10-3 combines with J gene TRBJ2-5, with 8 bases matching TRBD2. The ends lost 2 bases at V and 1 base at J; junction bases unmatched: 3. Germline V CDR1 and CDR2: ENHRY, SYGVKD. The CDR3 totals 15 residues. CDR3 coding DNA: TGTGCCATCAGTGAGGTTGCGGGGGGCCAAGAGACCCAGTACTTC. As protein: CAISEVAGGQETQYF.

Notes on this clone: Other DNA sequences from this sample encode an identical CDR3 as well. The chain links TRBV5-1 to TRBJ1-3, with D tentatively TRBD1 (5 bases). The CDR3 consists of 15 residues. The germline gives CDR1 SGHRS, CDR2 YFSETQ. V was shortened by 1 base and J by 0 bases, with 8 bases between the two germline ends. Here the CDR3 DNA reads TGCGCCAGCAGCTTGACAGGCGACTCTGGAAACACCATATATTTT. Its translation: CASSLTGDSGNTIYF.

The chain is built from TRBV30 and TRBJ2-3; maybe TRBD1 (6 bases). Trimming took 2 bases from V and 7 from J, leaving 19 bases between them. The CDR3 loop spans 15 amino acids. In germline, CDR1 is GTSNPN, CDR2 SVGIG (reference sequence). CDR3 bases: TGTGCCTGGAGTACCCTAGGGGGAAGTAGGAATACGCAGTATTTT. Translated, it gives CAWSTLGGSRNTQYF.

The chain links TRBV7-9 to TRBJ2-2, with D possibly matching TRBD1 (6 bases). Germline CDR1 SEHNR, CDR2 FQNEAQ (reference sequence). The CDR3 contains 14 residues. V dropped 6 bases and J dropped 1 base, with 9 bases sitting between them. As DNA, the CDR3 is TGTGCCAGCAGACCGGGACAGAACACCGGGGAGCTGTTTTTT. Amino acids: CASRPGQNTGELFF.

The CDR3, as DNA: TGTGCCAGCTCACCGACTCGGGACTACGAGACCCAGTACTTC. Protein product: CASSPTRDYETQYF. The V call is TRBV18, the J call TRBJ2-5; 7 nucleotides line up with TRBD2. The trim removed 3 bases at V and 5 bases at J, leaving 6 bases unmatched. The germline CDR1 and CDR2 sequences are KGHSH and LQKENI. The CDR3 consists of 14 residues.

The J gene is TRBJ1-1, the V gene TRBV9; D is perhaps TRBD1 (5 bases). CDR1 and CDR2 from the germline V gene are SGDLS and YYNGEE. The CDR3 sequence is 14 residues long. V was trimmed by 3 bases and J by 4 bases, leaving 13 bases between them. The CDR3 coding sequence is TGTGCCAGCAGCGCCCTCGGGGGGAGCACTGAAGCTTTCTTT. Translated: CASSALGGSTEAFF.

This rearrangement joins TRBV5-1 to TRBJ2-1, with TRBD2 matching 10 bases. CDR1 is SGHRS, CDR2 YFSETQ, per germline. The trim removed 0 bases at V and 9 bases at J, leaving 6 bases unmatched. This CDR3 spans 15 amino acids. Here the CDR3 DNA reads TGCGCCAGCAGCTTGGCGACTAGCGGGTCAAGTGAGCAGTTCTTC. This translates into CASSLATSGSSEQFF. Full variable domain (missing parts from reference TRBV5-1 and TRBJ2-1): KAGVTQTPRYLIKTRGQQVTLSCSPISGHRSVSWYQQTPGQGLQFLFEYFSETQRNKGNFPGRFSGRQFSNSRSEMNVSTLELGDSALYLCASSLATSGSSEQFFGPGTRLTVL.

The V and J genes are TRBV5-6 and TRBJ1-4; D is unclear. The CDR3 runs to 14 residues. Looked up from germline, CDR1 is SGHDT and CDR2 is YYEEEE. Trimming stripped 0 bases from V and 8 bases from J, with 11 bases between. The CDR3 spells CASSLGYSGEKLFF. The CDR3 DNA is TGTGCCAGCAGCTTGGGGTATTCGGGGGAAAAACTGTTTTTT. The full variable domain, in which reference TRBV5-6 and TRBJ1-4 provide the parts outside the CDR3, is DAGVTQSPTHLIKTRGQQVTLRCSPKSGHDTVSWYQQALGQGPQFIFQYYEEEERQRGNFPDRFSGHQFPNYSSELNVNALLLGDSALYLCASSLGYSGEKLFFGSGTQLSVL.

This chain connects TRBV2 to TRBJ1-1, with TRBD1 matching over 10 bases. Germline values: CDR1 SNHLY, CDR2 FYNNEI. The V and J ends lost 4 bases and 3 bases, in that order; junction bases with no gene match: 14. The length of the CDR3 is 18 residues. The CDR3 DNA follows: TGTGCCAGCAGTGGACGGACCGGACAGGGGGGCTGGGACACTGAAGCTTTCTTT. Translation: CASSGRTGQGGWDTEAFF.

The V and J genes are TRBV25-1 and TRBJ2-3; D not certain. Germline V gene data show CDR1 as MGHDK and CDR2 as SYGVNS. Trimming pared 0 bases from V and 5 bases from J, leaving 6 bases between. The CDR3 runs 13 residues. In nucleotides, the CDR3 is TGTGCCAGCAGTGAATATGGGTTAGATACGCAGTATTTT. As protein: CASSEYGLDTQYF.